A single sample is the source of the 11 T cell receptor beta chains below, sequenced in a study of blood T cell repertoires in COVID-19. TCRdb's table, derived via immunoSEQ multiplex PCR, lists solely in-frame clones and lacks some. There are hundreds of thousands of clones in the sample; over 75% occur only once, and roughly 4.5% lies in the top ten. The specimen sequenced was peripheral blood. All receptors derive from a man between 45 and 60 years old with acute or convalescent COVID-19.

This chain connects TRBV2 to TRBJ1-4; no clear D. The V and J ends lost 3 bases and 4 bases respectively, with 12 bases between them. The CDR3 extends over 15 amino acids. Germline CDR1 and CDR2: SNHLY and FYNNEI. The CDR3 reads CASSENGYYNEKLFF. The CDR3 DNA follows: TGTGCCAGCAGTGAGAACGGGTATTATAATGAAAAACTGTTTTTT.

V gene TRBV6-5 combines with J gene TRBJ1-5; the D gene is possibly TRBD1 (6 bases). Trimming left V 8 bases short and J 5 bases short, with 13 bases between. Per germline, CDR1 MNHEY and CDR2 SVGAGI. The CDR3 loop spans 13 amino acids. The CDR3 DNA reads as TGTGCCAGCTACGGGGGGCATGATCAGCCCCAGCATTTT. Amino acids: CASYGGHDQPQHF.

The chain combines TRBV4-2 with TRBJ2-5; D is possibly TRBD2 (5 bases). The V end lost 0 bases, the J end lost 0 bases, and 17 bases lay between the germline ends. CDR3 length: 18 amino acids. Germline V gene lookup returns CDR1 LGHNA and CDR2 YNFKEQ. CDR3 coding DNA: TGTGCCAGCAGCCAAGAGGTCTCCGCGGGCGGCTACCAAGAGACCCAGTACTTC. It codes for CASSQEVSAGGYQETQYF.

The chain joins TRBV19 to TRBJ2-7; 12 bases line up with TRBD2. J was trimmed by 3 bases and V by 4 bases; bases with no gene match: 1. This CDR3 is built from 14 residues. Germline CDR1 LNHDA, CDR2 SQIVND (reference sequence). CDR3 nucleotides: TGTGCCAGTAGTACGACTAGCGGGGGCTACGAGCAGTACTTC. This codes for CASSTTSGGYEQYF.

V usage is TRBV6-2 or TRBV6-3 and J usage is TRBJ1-2; D is undetermined. The germline V and J ends were trimmed by 5 bases and 9 bases, with 16 bases remaining between them. This CDR3 has 13 residues. From germline, CDR1 is MNHEY and CDR2 SVGEGT. CDR3 residues: CASSTYPGGSYTF. The CDR3 DNA follows: TGTGCCAGCAGTACCTATCCAGGTGGAAGCTACACCTTC.

The V and J genes are TRBV27 and TRBJ1-2; a weak D match, TRBD1 (6 bases). The CDR3 has 16 residues. Germline V gene data show CDR1 as MNHEY and CDR2 as SMNVEV (reference sequence). Trimming shortened V by 6 bases and J by 4 bases, and 21 bases separated the two germline ends. The CDR3 loop is CASSSTPLDSTYGYTF. The CDR3 nucleotides read TGTGCCAGCAGCTCGACCCCTTTGGACAGCACCTATGGCTACACCTTC.

This clone was observed a handful of times. The chain employs TRBV30 and TRBJ1-6; 8 bases are shared with TRBD1. The V gene end was trimmed by 5 bases and the J gene end by 7 bases; junction bases not matched to a gene: 7. The CDR3 is 14 amino acids. Germline V lookup: CDR1 GTSNPN, CDR2 SVGIG (reference sequence). DNA of the CDR3: TGTGCCTGGCGCCAGGGGGCCGGGAATTCACCCCTCCACTTT. This gives the protein CAWRQGAGNSPLHF.

The rearrangement links TRBV10-3 to TRBJ1-2; no clear D gene. This CDR3 has 14 residues. Germline V gene lookup returns CDR1 ENHRY and CDR2 SYGVKD. V lost 3 bases and J lost 0, with 8 bases in between. This CDR3 is CAISESSTNYGYTF. Here the CDR3 DNA reads TGTGCCATCAGTGAATCCAGTACTAACTATGGCTACACCTTC.

With respect to this clone: Additional DNA sequences in this sample encode the identical CDR3. J is TRBJ1-2 and V is TRBV25-1; perhaps TRBD1 as D (6 bases). V was trimmed by 3 bases and J by 5 bases, leaving 7 bases between them. Germline CDR1 reads MGHDK; CDR2 reads SYGVNS. The CDR3 covers 12 residues. In DNA, the CDR3 is TGTGCCAGCAGTGACAGGGGTTATGGCTACACCTTC. Amino acids: CASSDRGYGYTF.

The chain carries TRBV2 and TRBJ1-2, with TRBD1 matching over 7 bases. This CDR3 contains 11 residues. The V gene's germline CDR1 is SNHLY and CDR2 FYNNEI. With V trimmed by 6 bases and J by 8 bases, 3 bases remained unmatched. The DNA of the CDR3 is TGTGCCAGCAGGGACAGGAGCGGCTACACCTTC. This codes for CASRDRSGYTF.

The chain couples TRBV9 to TRBJ1-6; no reliable D call. V lost 4 bases and J lost 6, with 14 bases in between. Germline V CDR1 and CDR2: SGDLS, YYNGEE. The CDR3 has 15 residues. CDR3 DNA sequence: TGTGCCAGCAGCCCCCACGAGGCCGCTAATTCACCCCTCCACTTT. As protein: CASSPHEAANSPLHF.